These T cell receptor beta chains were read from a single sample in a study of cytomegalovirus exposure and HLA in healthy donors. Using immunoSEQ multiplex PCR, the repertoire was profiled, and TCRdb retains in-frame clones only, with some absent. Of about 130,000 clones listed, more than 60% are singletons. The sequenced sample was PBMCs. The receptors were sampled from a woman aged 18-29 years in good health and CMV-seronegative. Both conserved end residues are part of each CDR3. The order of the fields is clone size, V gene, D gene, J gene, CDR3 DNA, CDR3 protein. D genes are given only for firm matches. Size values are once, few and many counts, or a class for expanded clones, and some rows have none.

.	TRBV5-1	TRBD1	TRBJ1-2	TGCGCCAGCAGCTTGAGGCCGGGACAGGAGGGCTACACCTTC	CASSLRPGQEGYTF
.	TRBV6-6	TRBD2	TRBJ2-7	TGTGCCAGCAGTACGAGCGGGAGGAGCTACGAGCAGTACTTC	CASSTSGRSYEQYF
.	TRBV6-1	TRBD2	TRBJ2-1	TGTGCCAGCTCCCCAGCGGGAGACCACAATGAGCAGTTCTTC	CASSPAGDHNEQFF
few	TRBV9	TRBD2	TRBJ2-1	TGTGCCAGCAGCCTCCCGGAAGGACTAGACGCAAACAATGAGCAGTTCTTC	CASSLPEGLDANNEQFF
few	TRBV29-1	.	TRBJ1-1	TGCAGCGTTGAGACACGCACTGAAGCTTTCTTT	CSVETRTEAFF
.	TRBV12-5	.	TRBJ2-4	TGTGCTAGTGGTTTGGGTCCAGCGGGAGCCAAAAACATTCAGTACTTC	CASGLGPAGAKNIQYF
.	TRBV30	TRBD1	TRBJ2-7	TGTGCCTGGAGTGATATAGGGGGCGTCCACGAGCAGTACTTC	CAWSDIGGVHEQYF
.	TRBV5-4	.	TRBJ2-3	TGTGCCAGCAGCTACAGGGAAAGGGCAGATACGCAGTATTTT	CASSYRERADTQYF
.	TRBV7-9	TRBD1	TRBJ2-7	TGTGCCAGCACCTTAGGGACAGGACGTGAGCAGTACTTC	CASTLGTGREQYF
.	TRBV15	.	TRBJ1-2	TGTGCCACCAGCAGAGACCGGGGTGGCTACACCTTC	CATSRDRGGYTF
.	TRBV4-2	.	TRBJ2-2	TGTGCCAGCACCGCGGAAAGGAACACCGGGGAGCTGTTTTTT	CASTAERNTGELFF
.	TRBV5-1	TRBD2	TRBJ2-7	TGCGCCAGCAGCGGGGGGGGACGAAACTACGAGCAGTACTTC	CASSGGGRNYEQYF
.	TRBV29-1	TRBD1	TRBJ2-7	TGCAGCGTTGAAAAGACAGGGGCGTACGAGCAGTACTTC	CSVEKTGAYEQYF
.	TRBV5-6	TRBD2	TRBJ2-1	TGTGCCAGCAGCTTAAGAGCGGGGGGTAATGAGCAGTTCTTC	CASSLRAGGNEQFF
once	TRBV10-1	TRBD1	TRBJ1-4	TGCGCCAGCAGTGAATCCAGGGGGCCCACTAATGAAAAACTGTTTTTT	CASSESRGPTNEKLFF
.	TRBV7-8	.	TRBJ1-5	TGTGCCAGCACCATGGAGGGAAATCAGCCCCAGCATTTT	CASTMEGNQPQHF
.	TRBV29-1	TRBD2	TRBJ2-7	TGCAGCGTTCGGACTAGCGGTTACTACGAGCAGTACTTC	CSVRTSGYYEQYF
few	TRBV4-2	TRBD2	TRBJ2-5	TGTGCCAGCAGCCCCGGGACTAGTAGGGCAGAGACCCAGTACTTC	CASSPGTSRAETQYF
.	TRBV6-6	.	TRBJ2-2	TGTGCCAGCAGTCAGAACACCGGGGAGCTGTTTTTT	CASSQNTGELFF
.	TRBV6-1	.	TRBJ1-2	TGTGCCAGCAGTGACCCCGGGACAACCTATGGCTACACCTTC	CASSDPGTTYGYTF
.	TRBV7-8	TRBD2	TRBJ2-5	TGTGCCAGCAGCTTCCAGCCTAAGACTAGCGGGACGGGAGAGACCCAGTACTTC	CASSFQPKTSGTGETQYF
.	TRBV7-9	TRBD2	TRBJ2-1	TGTGCCAGCAGCTTAGGGGACCTAGCGGTCTACAATGAGCAGTTCTTC	CASSLGDLAVYNEQFF
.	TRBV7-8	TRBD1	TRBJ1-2	TGTGCCAGCAGCACACTCGGGACAGGACTCTATGGCTACACCTTC	CASSTLGTGLYGYTF
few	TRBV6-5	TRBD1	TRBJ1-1	TGTGCCAGCAGTTACTCGTGGGACAGGCCTAACACTGAAGCTTTCTTT	CASSYSWDRPNTEAFF
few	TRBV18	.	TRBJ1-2	TGTGCCAGCTCACCACCCGGGGGGGAGAACTATGGCTACACCTTC	CASSPPGGENYGYTF
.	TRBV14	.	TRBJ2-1	TGTGCCAGCGGGGGACTCCTCAATGAGCAGTTCTTC	CASGGLLNEQFF
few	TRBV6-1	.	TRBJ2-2	TGTGCCAGCAGTGAATCCGGGGTTACCGGGGAGCTGTTTTTT	CASSESGVTGELFF
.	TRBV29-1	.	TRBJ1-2	TGCAGCGTCGACAACGGCTACACCTTC	CSVDNGYTF
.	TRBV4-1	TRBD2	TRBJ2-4	TGCGCCAGCAGCCGGGGTCTAGCGGGCGGGGTAGCCAAAAACATTCAGTACTTC	CASSRGLAGGVAKNIQYF
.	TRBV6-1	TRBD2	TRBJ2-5	TGTGCCAGCAGTGAAGCGCGGGGGACCTTACAAGAGACCCAGTACTTC	CASSEARGTLQETQYF
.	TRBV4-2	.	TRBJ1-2	TGTGCCAGCAGGCATGGGCCGGGACACGTCTATGGCTACACCTTC	CASRHGPGHVYGYTF
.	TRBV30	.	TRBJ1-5	TGTGCCTGGAGTCTGGGGCTTGATTACAGCAATCAGCCCCAGCATTTT	CAWSLGLDYSNQPQHF
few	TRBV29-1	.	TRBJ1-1	TGCAGCATCCTAGTGGGTATTGCCACTGAAGCTTTCTTT	CSILVGIATEAFF
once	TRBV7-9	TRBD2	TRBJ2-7	TGTGCCAGCAGGAGTACTAGCGGGAGCGTCGACGAGCAGTACTTC	CASRSTSGSVDEQYF
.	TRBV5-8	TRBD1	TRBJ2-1	TGTGCCAGCAGCCTGAGGACAGGGTACAATGAGCAGTTCTTC	CASSLRTGYNEQFF
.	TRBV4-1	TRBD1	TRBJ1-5	TGCGCCAGCAGCCAAGATGGGACAGGGGGCAGGGGGCCCCAGCATTTT	CASSQDGTGGRGPQHF
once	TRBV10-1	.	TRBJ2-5	TGCGCCAGCAGTGTGGCAGGCGGGGAGACCCAGTACTTC	CASSVAGGETQYF
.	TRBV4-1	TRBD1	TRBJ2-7	TGCGCCAGCAGCCAAGATCTTGGACAGGTCGTAGTTCCTCCGTCCTACGAGCAGTACTTC	CASSQDLGQVVVPPSYEQYF
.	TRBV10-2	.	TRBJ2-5	TGCGCCAGCAGTGAGGGGGAGAGTGGCGAGACCCAGTACTTC	CASSEGESGETQYF
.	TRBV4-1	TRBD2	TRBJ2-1	TGCGCCAGCAGCCCAACTAGCGGGAGGAACAATGAGCAGTTCTTC	CASSPTSGRNNEQFF